What follows are 18 T cell receptor beta chains derived from one specimen sequenced in a study of T cell changes during pregnancy in multiple sclerosis. Sequenced by immunoSEQ multiplex PCR; TCRdb stores in-frame clones only, minus some. Of about 41,000 clones listed, more than 85% are singletons. Sequencing was performed on CD8+ T cells from peripheral blood mononuclear cells, taken in the third trimester of pregnancy. These receptors all stem from a female donor with multiple sclerosis, enrolled in a pregnancy study.

This clone came up a few times. The rearrangement joins TRBV5-1 to TRBJ1-1, with D perhaps TRBD1 (5 bases). Germline values: CDR1 SGHRS, CDR2 YFSETQ. Trimming took 5 bases from V and 6 from J, leaving 17 bases between them. The CDR3 contains 14 residues. In DNA, the CDR3 is TGCGCCAGCAGAGATCGAACAGGCCATCCTGAAGCTTTCTTT. Translated, it gives CASRDRTGHPEAFF.

V and J are TRBV25-1 and TRBJ1-5; the match to TRBD1 covers 8 bases. Trimming cost V 3 bases and J 7 bases; bases outside gene matches: 5. Germline-derived CDR1 and CDR2 are MGHDK and SYGVNS. The CDR3 spans 14 residues. As DNA, the CDR3 is TGTGCCAGCAGTGAGGCAGGGGGCCCGCAGCCCCAGCATTTT. This codes for CASSEAGGPQPQHF.

This chain joins TRBV7-9 and TRBJ2-7; 11 bases line up with TRBD2. The J segment lost 6 bases and the V segment lost 2 bases, leaving 6 bases of the junction unmatched. The CDR3 extends over 15 amino acids. Germline V gives CDR1 SEHNR, CDR2 FQNEAQ (reference sequence). Written as DNA, the CDR3 is TGTGCCAGCAGCTTAACAGGCCTAGCGGGAGGCGAGCAGTACTTC. Its protein product is CASSLTGLAGGEQYF.

The chain uses TRBV5-4 and TRBJ2-7; 9 nucleotides line up with TRBD2. The trim removed 4 bases at V and 4 bases at J, leaving 3 bases unmatched. This CDR3 contains 13 residues. In germline, CDR1 is SGHNT, CDR2 YYREEE (reference sequence). The CDR3 loop is CASSPGLAYEQYF. CDR3 bases: TGTGCCAGCAGCCCCGGACTAGCGTACGAGCAGTACTTC. The whole variable domain, filled in from reference TRBV5-4 and TRBJ2-7, reads ETGVTQSPTHLIKTRGQQVTLRCSSQSGHNTVSWYQQALGQGPQFIFQYYREEENGRGNFPPRFSGLQFPNYSSELNVNALELDDSALYLCASSPGLAYEQYFGPGTRLTVT.

V usage is TRBV19 and J usage is TRBJ1-1; perhaps TRBD1 as D (5 bases). This CDR3 region has 13 residues. Trimming took 5 bases from V and 4 from J, leaving 11 bases between them. Germline CDR1 is LNHDA and CDR2 is SQIVND (reference sequence). The chain's CDR3 is CASSDRGTTEAFF. The CDR3 coding sequence is TGTGCCAGTAGTGATCGGGGGACCACTGAAGCTTTCTTT.

The rearrangement uses TRBV6-1 and TRBJ1-5; tentatively, D is TRBD1 (6 bases). The CDR3 loop spans 14 amino acids. The germline CDR1 and CDR2 sequences are MNHNS and SASEGT. V shed 6 bases and J shed 0 bases, with 9 bases lying between them. The CDR3: CASSRTASNQPQHF. The CDR3 DNA is TGTGCCAGCAGCCGGACAGCTAGCAATCAGCCCCAGCATTTT.

The V and J genes are TRBV6-5 and TRBJ2-3, with TRBD1 as a possible D gene (5 bases). The ends were cut back, 5 bases at V and 2 bases at J, with 11 bases in the middle. This CDR3 region has 14 residues. In germline, CDR1 is MNHEY, CDR2 SVGAGI. Written as DNA, the CDR3 is TGTGCCAGCAGTACAGGTGGCTACACAGATACGCAGTATTTT. Protein: CASSTGGYTDTQYF.

V usage is TRBV6-5 and J usage is TRBJ1-6; 11 bases align to TRBD1. Looked up from germline, CDR1 is MNHEY and CDR2 is SVGAGI. The CDR3 runs 15 residues. V lost 6 bases, J lost 6 bases, and 4 bases stayed unmatched. DNA for the CDR3: TGTGCCAGCAGCTCCGGGACAGGGGGTAATTCACCCCTCCACTTT. This encodes CASSSGTGGNSPLHF.

The chain is built from TRBV5-1 and TRBJ1-1; no firm D call. The CDR3 is 14 residues long. Germline V gene lookup returns CDR1 SGHRS and CDR2 YFSETQ. Trimming left V 7 bases short and J 8 bases short, with 21 bases between. As DNA, the CDR3 is TGCGCCAGCCCACCCGGGATTCGAAAAGTAGAAGCTTTCTTT. It specifies CASPPGIRKVEAFF.

V usage is TRBV5-1 and J usage is TRBJ1-1, with 8 bases lining up with TRBD1. Germline trimming cut 2 bases from V and 2 bases from J; bases unmatched to any gene: 2. This CDR3 spans 14 amino acids. CDR1 is SGHRS, CDR2 YFSETQ, per germline. The CDR3: CASSFQGANTEAFF. Here the CDR3 DNA reads TGCGCCAGCAGCTTTCAGGGGGCTAACACTGAAGCTTTCTTT.

The CDR3, as DNA: TGTGCCAGCAGCTTGGGTAGCGGGGCCACAGATACGCAGTATTTT. Translation: CASSLGSGATDTQYF. The V gene is TRBV5-6, the J gene TRBJ2-3; 8 bases line up with TRBD2. CDR1 is SGHDT and CDR2 is YYEEEE in the germline V gene. CDR3 length: 15 amino acids. V gave up 0 bases and J gave up 2 bases; unmatched junction bases: 2.

The chain has TRBV11-3 and TRBJ2-1, with 7 bases fitting TRBD1. CDR3 size: 14 residues. The V gene's germline CDR1 is SGHNT and CDR2 YENEEA. Losses at the gene ends were 2 bases for V and 6 bases for J; bases not matched to a gene: 4. The DNA for the CDR3 is TGTGCCAGCAGCTTAAAGGGGGCCAGCAATGAGCAGTTCTTC. Translation: CASSLKGASNEQFF.

The V call is TRBV5-4, the J call TRBJ1-3, with 9 bases lining up with TRBD1. This CDR3 is 14 amino acids long. Germline CDR1 is SGHNT and CDR2 is YYREEE (reference sequence). V trimming: 3 bases; J trimming: 8 bases; junction bases outside the gene matches: 6. CDR3 sequence reads: CASSWDRVLDTIYF. CDR3 nucleotides: TGTGCCAGCAGCTGGGACAGGGTTTTGGACACCATATATTTT.

This chain uses TRBV7-2 with TRBJ2-7; 7 nucleotides line up with TRBD2. V gave up 2 bases and J gave up 7 bases; unmatched junction bases: 14. This CDR3 region has 16 residues. Germline V lookup: CDR1 SGHTA, CDR2 FQGNSA. The CDR3 DNA follows: TGTGCCAGCAGCTTATTTACTAGCGCTGGCTCCTGGGAGCAGTACTTC. Translating it yields CASSLFTSAGSWEQYF.

The chain has TRBV19 and TRBJ2-7; tentatively, D is TRBD2 (6 bases). Per the germline V gene, CDR1 is LNHDA and CDR2 is SQIVND (reference sequence). V was cut by 3 bases and J by 6 bases, with 15 bases left in between. The CDR3 has 14 amino acids. This CDR3 reads CASSILGGAPEQYF. CDR3 sequence (DNA): TGTGCCAGTAGTATTTTGGGGGGAGCTCCCGAGCAGTACTTC.

The rearrangement links TRBV5-4 to TRBJ1-2, with 8 bases lining up with TRBD1. The V gene's germline CDR1 is SGHNT and CDR2 YYREEE (reference sequence). The CDR3 covers 14 residues. The V segment lost 0 bases and the J segment 4 bases; nucleotides outside the gene matches: 2. CDR3 bases: TGTGCCAGCAGCTTGGCCGGGACAGGCTATGGCTACACCTTC. It specifies CASSLAGTGYGYTF.

A single count supports this clone. This chain links TRBV18 with TRBJ1-1, with D possibly matching TRBD1 (6 bases). The CDR3 totals 14 residues. In germline, CDR1 is KGHSH, CDR2 LQKENI. V lost 3 bases and J lost 6, with 14 bases in between. CDR3 sequence reads: CASSPPGVEAEAFF. The CDR3 DNA is TGTGCCAGCTCACCCCCAGGGGTTGAGGCTGAAGCTTTCTTT.

This chain joins TRBV7-9 and TRBJ2-1; 10 bases match TRBD1. Germline V CDR1 and CDR2: SEHNR, FQNEAQ (reference sequence). Trimming cost V 0 bases and J 7 bases; bases outside gene matches: 6. CDR3 size: 16 residues. The DNA for the CDR3 is TGTGCCAGCAGCTTAGCTGGGACAGGGGTTGGGAATGAGCAGTTCTTC. Its translation: CASSLAGTGVGNEQFF.